This is a list of T cell receptor beta chains from one sample in a study of blood T cell repertoires in COVID-19. The protocol was immunoSEQ multiplex PCR, while the TCRdb copy is restricted to in-frame clones and leaves out a portion. The sample records more than 95,000 clones, 82% being singletons. The sample taken for sequencing was peripheral blood. The receptor source for this set is an elderly man with acute or convalescent COVID-19. The CDR3 runs from the conserved cysteine through the conserved F or W. Each record gives: V gene, D gene, clone size, J gene, CDR3 protein, CDR3 DNA. The D gene is left open where the match is weak. The listing skips clone size in some rows; elsewhere it reads once, few, many or a size class.

>TRBV2|TRBD2|NA|TRBJ2-1
CASRSGLAGGQDRWNEQFF
TGTGCCAGCAGGTCGGGACTAGCGGGAGGGCAGGATCGCTGGAATGAGCAGTTCTTC
>TRBV19|TRBD1|NA|TRBJ2-7
CASSSQGQIKDEQYF
TGTGCCAGTAGTTCCCAGGGACAGATTAAAGACGAGCAGTACTTC
>TRBV4-1|NA|NA|TRBJ1-2
CASSHPPRQDGYTF
TGCGCCAGCAGCCACCCCCCTCGACAGGATGGCTACACCTTC
>TRBV18|NA|NA|TRBJ2-2
CASSPDRLTGELFF
TGTGCCAGCTCACCGGACAGATTAACCGGGGAGCTGTTTTTT
>TRBV5-6|TRBD1|few|TRBJ2-4
CASSIMTGDKNIQYF
TGTGCCAGCAGCATAATGACAGGGGACAAAAACATTCAGTACTTC
>TRBV4-3|TRBD2|NA|TRBJ2-3
CASSQEVRLAGGRRYTQYF
TGCGCCAGCAGCCAAGAAGTCCGACTAGCGGGAGGGCGGCGGTACACGCAGTATTTT
>TRBV4-3|TRBD1|NA|TRBJ1-4
CASSQGRTGKGEKLFF
TGCGCCAGCAGCCAAGGGAGGACAGGGAAGGGTGAAAAACTGTTTTTT
>TRBV27|TRBD2|NA|TRBJ2-1
CASSLSAGGGGRSNEQFF
TGTGCCAGCAGTTTATCAGCCGGCGGGGGGGGTCGGTCCAATGAGCAGTTCTTC
>TRBV28|TRBD1|few|TRBJ2-7
CASSLRGTGGREQYF
TGTGCCAGCAGTTTAAGGGGGACAGGGGGTAGGGAGCAGTACTTC
>TRBV5-1|TRBD1|NA|TRBJ2-2
CASSPTGVVGELFF
TGCGCCAGCAGCCCGACAGGGGTAGTCGGGGAGCTGTTTTTT
>TRBV5-1|NA|NA|TRBJ1-6
CASSLNLAGLSPLHF
TGCGCCAGCAGCCTGAACCTAGCCGGACTATCACCCCTCCACTTT
>TRBV6-6|TRBD1|NA|TRBJ1-1
CAGAGGGSEAFF
TGTGCCGGAGCAGGGGGTGGGTCTGAAGCTTTCTTT
>TRBV7-9|NA|few|TRBJ1-1
CASSRRQDWAFF
TGTGCCAGCAGCAGGAGGCAAGACTGGGCTTTCTTT
>TRBV5-5|NA|NA|TRBJ1-1
CASSSRTENTEAFF
TGTGCCAGCAGCTCGCGGACAGAGAACACTGAAGCTTTCTTT
>TRBV6-5|TRBD1|NA|TRBJ1-1
CASSYQGADTEAFF
TGTGCCAGCAGTTACCAGGGGGCTGATACTGAAGCTTTCTTT
>TRBV29-1|NA|NA|TRBJ1-4
CSAGQTNEKLFF
TGCAGCGCCGGACAGACTAATGAAAAACTGTTTTTT
>TRBV2|NA|NA|TRBJ2-7
CASSAAVPMGDEQYF
TGTGCCAGCAGTGCGGCTGTACCTATGGGAGACGAGCAGTACTTC
>TRBV29-1|NA|NA|TRBJ1-3
CSPRPLRRSISGNTIYF
TGCAGCCCTCGACCTCTCCGGAGATCGATTTCTGGAAACACCATATATTTT
>TRBV10-2|TRBD2|few|TRBJ2-1
CASSDPGGRTANEQFF
TGCGCCAGCAGTGATCCAGGCGGGAGGACCGCCAATGAGCAGTTCTTC
>TRBV28|NA|once|TRBJ2-5
CASSPAWTQYF
TGTGCCAGCAGCCCCGCGTGGACCCAGTACTTC
>TRBV5-4|NA|few|TRBJ2-1
CASSFLGEQFF
TGTGCCAGCAGCTTCCTCGGTGAGCAGTTCTTC
>TRBV6-2/TRBV6-3|NA|once|TRBJ2-7
CASSYNSVPGREQYF
TGTGCCAGCAGTTACAACTCAGTGCCAGGGCGCGAGCAGTACTTC
>TRBV6-5|NA|NA|TRBJ2-7
CASSYFDSTPPYEQYF
TGTGCCAGCAGTTACTTCGACAGCACCCCTCCCTACGAGCAGTACTTC
>TRBV19|TRBD1|NA|TRBJ2-7
CASSIFGDRVYEQYF
TGTGCCAGTAGTATTTTCGGGGACAGAGTATACGAGCAGTACTTC
>TRBV18|NA|NA|TRBJ2-5
CASSPREQETQYF
TGTGCCAGCTCACCCCGGGAGCAAGAGACCCAGTACTTC
>TRBV11-3|NA|NA|TRBJ2-2
CASSLPSTGELFF
TGTGCCAGCAGCTTACCCAGCACCGGGGAGCTGTTTTTT
>TRBV7-2|TRBD2|NA|TRBJ2-6
CASSLGLAALSGANVLTF
TGTGCCAGCAGCTTAGGGCTAGCGGCCCTCTCTGGGGCCAACGTCCTGACTTTC
>TRBV30|NA|few|TRBJ1-3
CAWQQGNTIYF
TGTGCCTGGCAACAGGGAAACACCATATATTTT
>TRBV30|NA|once|TRBJ2-5
CAWSKTRGRPTQYF
TGTGCCTGGAGTAAAACAAGGGGTAGGCCGACCCAGTACTTC
>TRBV7-9|NA|NA|TRBJ2-7
CASSFREVSYEQYF
TGTGCCAGCAGCTTTAGAGAAGTCTCCTACGAGCAGTACTTC
>TRBV6-5|NA|NA|TRBJ2-7
CASFEVNYEQYF
TGTGCCAGCTTCGAGGTGAACTACGAGCAGTACTTC
>TRBV3-1/TRBV3-2|TRBD1|NA|TRBJ1-6
CASSFKLGQENSPLHF
TGTGCCAGCAGCTTCAAACTCGGACAGGAGAATTCACCCCTCCACTTT
>TRBV6-5|TRBD1|NA|TRBJ2-4
CASRGQGKNIQYF
TGTGCCAGCAGGGGACAGGGCAAAAACATTCAGTACTTC
>TRBV29-1|NA|NA|TRBJ2-5
CSVWTGQETQYF
TGCAGCGTCTGGACGGGACAAGAGACCCAGTACTTC
>TRBV7-2|TRBD1|NA|TRBJ1-4
CASSEGGAGGEKLFF
TGTGCCAGCAGCGAGGGGGGGGCAGGGGGCGAAAAACTGTTTTTT
>TRBV21-1|NA|NA|TRBJ2-5
CASSKGSCPKYQETQYF
TGTGCCAGCAGCAAAGGAAGCTGTCCAAAGTACCAAGAGACCCAGTACTTC
>TRBV15|TRBD2|NA|TRBJ2-5
CATSKGLAVEVQETQYF
TGTGCCACCAGCAAGGGACTAGCGGTGGAGGTGCAAGAGACCCAGTACTTC
>TRBV5-1|NA|NA|TRBJ2-7
CASSLGDRISYEQYF
TGCGCCAGCAGCTTGGGAGACAGGATATCCTACGAGCAGTACTTC
>TRBV18|TRBD2|NA|TRBJ2-1
CASSPQLGLALRSYNEQFF
TGTGCCAGCTCACCTCAATTAGGACTAGCGCTACGCTCCTACAATGAGCAGTTCTTC
>TRBV11-2|NA|NA|TRBJ1-1
CASSRHGTQNTEAFF
TGTGCCAGCAGCCGACATGGGACACAGAACACTGAAGCTTTCTTT
>TRBV18|NA|NA|TRBJ1-6
CASSPENGGNSPLHF
TGTGCCAGCTCACCGGAGAACGGCGGAAATTCACCCCTCCACTTT
>TRBV4-1|NA|few|TRBJ1-1
CASSHLDKNTEAFF
TGCGCCAGCAGCCATCTTGACAAGAACACTGAAGCTTTCTTT
>TRBV5-6|NA|NA|TRBJ2-4
CASSEQVAKNIQYF
TGTGCCAGCAGCGAACAAGTAGCCAAAAACATTCAGTACTTC
>TRBV7-2|TRBD1|NA|TRBJ2-2
CASSSHRGVGELFF
TGTGCCAGCAGTTCCCACAGGGGAGTAGGGGAGCTGTTTTTT
>TRBV28|NA|NA|TRBJ1-2
CASRISGDLGGYTF
TGTGCCAGCAGGATTTCGGGGGATCTTGGTGGCTACACCTTC
>TRBV27|NA|few|TRBJ1-6
CASSLGSSYNSPLHF
TGTGCCAGCAGTTTGGGGAGCTCCTATAATTCACCCCTCCACTTT
>TRBV7-8|NA|NA|TRBJ1-5
CASRIDEGQPQHF
TGTGCCAGCAGGATCGACGAGGGACAGCCCCAGCATTTT
>TRBV7-2|TRBD2|NA|TRBJ2-1
CASSPLAGGPYNEQFF
TGTGCCAGCAGCCCCCTGGCGGGGGGGCCCTACAATGAGCAGTTCTTC